A selection of T cell receptor beta chains follows, all from one sample in a study of human T cells and chemical hapten exposure. TCRdb re-called the RACE reads through MiXCR, storing one row per CDR3 protein. This table has tens of thousands of distinct CDR3 sequences, 14% appearing once. Here the sequenced sample was whole blood, taken in connection with sensitization to the hapten diphenylcyclopropenone (DPC). The receptors stem from a woman in her forties or fifties with alopecia areata. Some clones in this sample may be carry-over from other donors' samples. The CDR3 runs from the conserved cysteine through the conserved F or W. A D gene is named only where the DNA matches it firmly. A row's size may be missing; if present it is once, few, many or a size class.

V gene: TRBV6-6; D gene: -; J gene: TRBJ2-6; clone size: -; CDR3 protein: CASSYRASGANVLTF; CDR3 DNA: TGTGCCAGCAGTTACCGGGCTAGTGGGGCCAACGTCCTGACTTTC
V gene: TRBV7-8; D gene: -; J gene: TRBJ2-7; clone size: -; CDR3 protein: CASSLAVYEQYF; CDR3 DNA: TGTGCCAGCAGCTTAGCTGTCTACGAGCAGTACTTC
V gene: TRBV7-9; D gene: -; J gene: TRBJ2-3; clone size: few; CDR3 protein: CASSVTWAPDTQYF; CDR3 DNA: TGTGCCAGCAGCGTCACCTGGGCCCCAGATACGCAGTATTTT
V gene: TRBV11-2; D gene: -; J gene: TRBJ1-1; clone size: few; CDR3 protein: CASMRTANTEAFF; CDR3 DNA: TGTGCCAGCATGAGGACGGCGAACACTGAAGCTTTCTTT
V gene: TRBV6-5; D gene: -; J gene: TRBJ2-1; clone size: -; CDR3 protein: CASSPRGNGQFYNEQFF; CDR3 DNA: TGTGCCAGCAGCCCCAGGGGAAATGGACAGTTCTACAATGAGCAGTTCTTC
V gene: TRBV19; D gene: -; J gene: TRBJ1-4; clone size: -; CDR3 protein: CASNDNEKLFF; CDR3 DNA: TGTGCCAGTAACGATAATGAAAAACTGTTTTTT
V gene: TRBV7-7; D gene: -; J gene: TRBJ1-1; clone size: -; CDR3 protein: CASSRSTGQRAFF; CDR3 DNA: TGTGCCAGCAGCCGATCAACGGGTCAACGGGCTTTCTTT
V gene: TRBV29-1; D gene: TRBD2; J gene: TRBJ2-2; clone size: -; CDR3 protein: CSAGASGRANTVELFF; CDR3 DNA: TGCAGCGCCGGAGCCAGCGGGAGGGCGAACACCGTGGAGCTGTTTTTT
V gene: TRBV4-3; D gene: TRBD1; J gene: TRBJ2-1; clone size: few; CDR3 protein: CASSQERPGQDYNEQFF; CDR3 DNA: TGCGCCAGCAGCCAAGAGAGACCGGGACAGGACTACAATGAGCAGTTCTTC
V gene: TRBV5-1; D gene: -; J gene: TRBJ1-1; clone size: many; CDR3 protein: CASSVTKDEAFF; CDR3 DNA: TGCGCCAGCAGCGTCACCAAAGACGAAGCTTTCTTT
V gene: TRBV3-1; D gene: -; J gene: TRBJ2-7; clone size: -; CDR3 protein: CASSQVPYEQYF; CDR3 DNA: TGTGCCAGCAGCCAAGTCCCCTACGAGCAGTACTTC
V gene: TRBV19; D gene: TRBD1; J gene: TRBJ1-2; clone size: few; CDR3 protein: CASSILSHRIRDSASYGYTF; CDR3 DNA: TGTGCCAGTAGTATCCTAAGCCATCGCATCCGGGACAGCGCCTCCTATGGCTACACCTTC
V gene: TRBV13; D gene: -; J gene: TRBJ2-1; clone size: few; CDR3 protein: CASSPQGSQSSYNEQFF; CDR3 DNA: TGTGCCAGCAGCCCTCAGGGGAGTCAGAGCTCCTACAATGAGCAGTTCTTC
V gene: TRBV20-1; D gene: TRBD2; J gene: TRBJ2-7; clone size: -; CDR3 protein: CSAASGRAVYEQYF; CDR3 DNA: TGCAGTGCCGCTAGCGGGAGGGCCGTATACGAGCAGTACTTC
V gene: TRBV4-3; D gene: -; J gene: TRBJ2-2; clone size: few; CDR3 protein: CASSQDAGTNTGELFF; CDR3 DNA: TGCGCCAGCAGCCAAGACGCGGGGACCAACACCGGGGAGCTGTTTTTT
V gene: TRBV29-1; D gene: -; J gene: TRBJ1-5; clone size: few; CDR3 protein: CSARDTNQPQHF; CDR3 DNA: TGCAGCGCCAGAGACACCAATCAGCCCCAGCATTTT
V gene: TRBV5-6; D gene: -; J gene: TRBJ2-6; clone size: few; CDR3 protein: CASSFEGVRSGANVLTF; CDR3 DNA: TGTGCCAGCAGCTTTGAGGGGGTCCGCTCTGGGGCCAACGTCCTGACTTTC
V gene: TRBV27; D gene: -; J gene: TRBJ1-1; clone size: -; CDR3 protein: CASSLYLGNTEAFF; CDR3 DNA: TGTGCCAGCAGTTTATACTTGGGGAACACTGAAGCTTTCTTT
V gene: TRBV28; D gene: TRBD1; J gene: TRBJ1-6; clone size: -; CDR3 protein: CASRPGQHNSPLHF; CDR3 DNA: TGTGCCAGCAGACCGGGACAGCACAATTCACCCCTCCACTTT
V gene: TRBV7-2; D gene: -; J gene: TRBJ2-3; clone size: few; CDR3 protein: CASSLNTQYF; CDR3 DNA: TGTGCCAGCAGCTTAAATACGCAGTATTTT
V gene: TRBV7-9; D gene: -; J gene: TRBJ1-2; clone size: -; CDR3 protein: CASSLYSRPNYGYTF; CDR3 DNA: TGTGCCAGCAGCTTATACTCTCGTCCTAACTATGGCTACACCTTC
V gene: TRBV7-2; D gene: TRBD2; J gene: TRBJ2-1; clone size: few; CDR3 protein: CASSLDLREGSYNEQFF; CDR3 DNA: TGTGCCAGCAGCTTAGATTTGCGGGAGGGCTCCTACAATGAGCAGTTCTTC
V gene: TRBV11-2; D gene: -; J gene: TRBJ1-1; clone size: -; CDR3 protein: CASSPPGAHEAFF; CDR3 DNA: TGTGCCAGCAGCCCACCAGGGGCGCATGAAGCTTTCTTT
V gene: TRBV3-1; D gene: -; J gene: TRBJ1-6; clone size: few; CDR3 protein: CASSQDLQTLNSPLHF; CDR3 DNA: TGTGCCAGCAGCCAAGATTTACAGACCTTAAATTCACCCCTCCACTTT
V gene: TRBV12-3/TRBV12-4; D gene: -; J gene: TRBJ2-2; clone size: few; CDR3 protein: CASSPLGPITGELFF; CDR3 DNA: TGTGCCAGCAGTCCCCTCGGGCCTATCACCGGGGAGCTGTTTTTT
V gene: TRBV19; D gene: TRBD1; J gene: TRBJ1-5; clone size: -; CDR3 protein: CATTRDRGFRQPQHF; CDR3 DNA: TGTGCCACTACCCGGGACAGGGGTTTTCGTCAGCCCCAGCATTTT
V gene: TRBV20-1; D gene: TRBD1; J gene: TRBJ2-7; clone size: few; CDR3 protein: CSAGTDSYEQYF; CDR3 DNA: TGCAGTGCCGGGACAGACTCCTACGAGCAGTACTTC
V gene: TRBV27; D gene: -; J gene: TRBJ2-7; clone size: -; CDR3 protein: CASSFQDPSSYEQYF; CDR3 DNA: TGTGCCAGCAGTTTCCAGGACCCAAGCTCCTACGAGCAGTACTTC